Detailed here is one TCR beta chain. The target antigen is unknown. CDR1 is LNHDA, CDR2 SQIVND, per germline (reference sequence). The V gene lost 0 bases and the J gene lost 11 bases, with 22 bases spanning the gap. This CDR3 is 16 amino acids long. This sample was included in a study of OX40 agonist ivuxolimab in advanced cancers. Study in general: Three patients had partial responses: one hepatocellular carcinoma, two cutaneous melanoma.

Using immunoSEQ multiplex PCR, the repertoire was profiled, and TCRdb retains in-frame clones only, with some absent. The sample yields about 110,000 clones, around 93% seen once. Overall study findings and caveats: At doses 0.1 to 3.0 mg/kg, CD4+ and CD8+ clones expanded. Among the lowest levels of clonal expansion were found in partial responders at 0.1-3.0 mg/kg. In general, CD8+ T cells held more expanded clones than CD4+ did, on average.

The genes are TRBV19 and TRBJ1-1; D is possibly TRBD1 (5 bases). The source material was CD4+ or CD8+ T cells sorted from blood, sampled in a trial of the OX40 agonist ivuxolimab. The clonotype originates from an adult with an advanced solid tumor such as melanoma, head and neck, liver or kidney cancer. The CDR3 loop is CASSIDLNPPTGLAFF. The CDR3, as DNA: TGTGCCAGTAGTATAGATCTAAACCCGCCCACAGGCCTGGCTTTCTTT.